One sample yielded the 6 T cell receptor beta chains listed below, sequenced in a study of cytomegalovirus exposure and HLA in healthy donors. Use of 60 Vbeta and 13 Jbeta primers characterized the PCR. Profiled with immunoSEQ multiplex PCR; TCRdb holds only in-frame clones, not every one. Among fewer than 250,000 clones listed, over 65% were seen once. The sample consisted of PBMCs. The receptor set was obtained from a man aged 18 to 29 in good health and CMV-seronegative.

Comment on this clone: Sequence at one end of the junction differs from germline and may be a read error. This CDR3 is CVSSLAGTGGNTEAFF. The CDR3 DNA sequence: TGTGTCAGCAGCTTAGCCGGGACAGGGGGGAACACTGAAGCTTTCTTT. The chain joins TRBV7-8 to TRBJ1-1; the match to TRBD1 covers 11 bases. Germline CDR1 is SGHVS and CDR2 is FQNEAQ. This CDR3 region has 16 residues.

The chain couples TRBV5-1 to TRBJ1-3; tentative D call: TRBD1 (6 bases). The CDR3 covers 16 residues. Trimming removed 4 bases from V and 0 bases from J, with 14 bases in between. Per the germline V gene, CDR1 is SGHRS and CDR2 is YFSETQ. The CDR3, as DNA: TGCGCCAGCAGCCCGACCCCAGGGGTCTCTGGAAACACCATATATTTT. As protein: CASSPTPGVSGNTIYF.

The V and J genes are TRBV4-1 and TRBJ2-7; TRBD2 matches 8 bases. Trimming cost V 0 bases and J 4 bases; bases outside gene matches: 5. Germline CDR1 reads MGHRA; CDR2 reads YSYEKL. The CDR3 runs to 15 residues. The DNA for the CDR3 is TGCGCCAGCAGCCAAGATAGGGGACTAGGTTACGAGCAGTACTTC. It yields the protein CASSQDRGLGYEQYF.

The chain uses TRBV9 and TRBJ2-1, with 12 nucleotides matching TRBD2. The CDR3 covers 16 residues. V lost 3 bases, J lost 6 bases, and 7 bases stayed unmatched. Germline CDR1 reads SGDLS; CDR2 reads YYNGEE. CDR3 nucleotides: TGTGCCAGCAGCGCCGGCCCTAGCGGGGGGGCCAATGAGCAGTTCTTC. Translating it yields CASSAGPSGGANEQFF.

Only one count was recorded for this clone. The gene calls are TRBV19 and TRBJ1-1, with TRBD1 matching 9 bases. Looked up from germline, CDR1 is LNHDA and CDR2 is SQIVND (reference sequence). CDR3 length equals 18 residues. V lost 6 bases, J lost 0 bases, and 14 bases stayed unmatched. The CDR3 reads CASSFRIQGADMNTEAFF. The CDR3 nucleotides read TGTGCCAGTAGCTTCAGGATACAGGGGGCGGATATGAACACTGAAGCTTTCTTT.

This clone has more than one count but fewer than ten. This chain joins TRBV25-1 and TRBJ1-4, with 10 bases aligning to TRBD1. Germline CDR1 and CDR2: MGHDK and SYGVNS. The CDR3 runs 17 residues. The V and J ends lost 3 bases and 4 bases, in that order; junction bases with no gene match: 8. CDR3 amino acids: CASSDKPGQGSNEKLFF. Written as DNA, the CDR3 is TGTGCCAGCAGTGACAAACCGGGACAGGGGAGTAATGAAAAACTGTTTTTT.